This is a list of T cell receptor beta chains from one sample in a study of PD-1 blockade in classical Hodgkin lymphoma. Sequencing used immunoSEQ multiplex PCR; TCRdb keeps in-frame clones, though not all of them. Of 90,000 to 100,000 clones detected, roughly 80% appear once; the ten largest clones hold 15% to 20%. The source was peripheral blood mononuclear cells (PBMCs), collected before the second cycle of nivolumab. The receptors here all came from a human donor with classical Hodgkin lymphoma. CDR3s include the opening cysteine and the closing phenylalanine or tryptophan. D genes are given only for firm matches. The size entry is marked missing in some rows and otherwise reads once, few, many or a size class.

j_call: TRBJ2-7
d_call: TRBD1
clone_size: -
v_call: TRBV19
cdr3_aa: CASSTLPGQGGSYEQYF
cdr3_nt: TGTGCCAGTAGTACGCTCCCGGGACAGGGGGGCTCCTACGAGCAGTACTTC

j_call: TRBJ2-1
d_call: -
clone_size: -
v_call: TRBV21-1
cdr3_aa: CASSKGGLADTNNEQFF
cdr3_nt: TGTGCCAGCAGCAAAGGGGGTCTAGCGGATACCAACAATGAGCAGTTCTTC

j_call: TRBJ2-4
d_call: TRBD2
clone_size: -
v_call: TRBV10-3
cdr3_aa: CAISEWNSGIQYF
cdr3_nt: TGTGCCATCAGTGAGTGGAATAGCGGGATTCAGTACTTC

j_call: TRBJ2-3
d_call: -
clone_size: -
v_call: TRBV5-5
cdr3_aa: CASSWDTASGTDTQYF
cdr3_nt: TGTGCCAGCAGCTGGGACACCGCGTCCGGCACAGATACGCAGTATTTT

j_call: TRBJ2-3
d_call: -
clone_size: -
v_call: TRBV5-1
cdr3_aa: CASSGLASTDTQYF
cdr3_nt: TGCGCCAGCAGCGGGTTAGCTAGCACAGATACGCAGTATTTT

j_call: TRBJ2-3
d_call: TRBD1
clone_size: -
v_call: TRBV19
cdr3_aa: CASSTHTGGVGDTQYF
cdr3_nt: TGTGCCAGTAGTACCCATACAGGGGGCGTTGGAGATACGCAGTATTTT

j_call: TRBJ1-5
d_call: -
clone_size: -
v_call: TRBV7-2
cdr3_aa: CASSFRVGSNQPQHF
cdr3_nt: TGTGCCAGCAGCTTCCGGGTCGGTAGCAATCAGCCCCAGCATTTT

j_call: TRBJ1-1
d_call: -
clone_size: -
v_call: TRBV12-2
cdr3_aa: CASRPDRGDTEAFF
cdr3_nt: TGTGCAAGTCGCCCAGACAGGGGTGACACTGAAGCTTTCTTT

j_call: TRBJ2-5
d_call: -
clone_size: -
v_call: TRBV19
cdr3_aa: CASSKTSQETQYF
cdr3_nt: TGTGCCAGTAGTAAGACGTCTCAAGAGACCCAGTACTTC

j_call: TRBJ2-7
d_call: TRBD2
clone_size: -
v_call: TRBV9
cdr3_aa: CASSVGLAGNYEQYF
cdr3_nt: TGTGCCAGCAGCGTAGGGCTAGCGGGGAACTACGAGCAGTACTTC

j_call: TRBJ2-3
d_call: -
clone_size: once
v_call: TRBV6-6
cdr3_aa: CASSYSSPGGTDTQYF
cdr3_nt: TGTGCCAGCAGTTACTCGAGCCCGGGAGGCACAGATACGCAGTATTTT

j_call: TRBJ2-5
d_call: TRBD1
clone_size: -
v_call: TRBV5-1
cdr3_aa: CASSPTTGEETQYF
cdr3_nt: TGCGCCAGCAGCCCTACTACAGGGGAAGAGACCCAGTACTTC

j_call: TRBJ2-7
d_call: TRBD1
clone_size: -
v_call: TRBV27
cdr3_aa: CASSSGQGLPYEQYF
cdr3_nt: TGTGCCAGCAGTTCCGGACAGGGACTTCCCTACGAGCAGTACTTC

j_call: TRBJ1-2
d_call: -
clone_size: -
v_call: TRBV27
cdr3_aa: CASSLSRGLYGYTF
cdr3_nt: TGTGCCAGCAGTTTATCTCGGGGGCTCTATGGCTACACCTTC

j_call: TRBJ2-5
d_call: -
clone_size: -
v_call: TRBV2
cdr3_aa: CASHRDLQETQYF
cdr3_nt: TGTGCCAGTCACAGGGACCTCCAAGAGACCCAGTACTTC

j_call: TRBJ2-3
d_call: -
clone_size: -
v_call: TRBV7-6
cdr3_aa: CASSSALATTGNTQYF
cdr3_nt: TGTGCCAGCAGCTCAGCGCTAGCCACTACCGGGAATACGCAGTATTTT

j_call: TRBJ1-4
d_call: TRBD1
clone_size: -
v_call: TRBV28
cdr3_aa: CASSNTGDREKLFF
cdr3_nt: TGTGCCAGCAGCAATACAGGGGACAGGGAAAAACTGTTTTTT

j_call: TRBJ2-5
d_call: -
clone_size: -
v_call: TRBV9
cdr3_aa: CASSPRGGGLGETQYF
cdr3_nt: TGTGCCAGCAGCCCTCGAGGAGGGGGCTTAGGGGAGACCCAGTACTTC

j_call: TRBJ2-3
d_call: TRBD1
clone_size: -
v_call: TRBV5-4
cdr3_aa: CASSSGGLGTDTQYF
cdr3_nt: TGTGCCAGCAGCTCAGGGGGTCTTGGCACAGATACGCAGTATTTT

j_call: TRBJ1-1
d_call: -
clone_size: few
v_call: TRBV11-2
cdr3_aa: CASSLGGGLRTEAFF
cdr3_nt: TGTGCCAGCAGCTTAGGAGGGGGGCTGAGGACTGAAGCTTTCTTT

j_call: TRBJ2-1
d_call: TRBD2
clone_size: -
v_call: TRBV19
cdr3_aa: CASSMISGSTYEQFF
cdr3_nt: TGTGCCAGTAGTATGATTAGCGGGAGTACCTATGAGCAGTTCTTC

j_call: TRBJ2-2
d_call: TRBD2
clone_size: -
v_call: TRBV7-2
cdr3_aa: CASSLGPGLAGVELFF
cdr3_nt: TGTGCCAGCAGCTTAGGTCCGGGACTAGCGGGAGTGGAGCTGTTTTTT

j_call: TRBJ1-5
d_call: -
clone_size: few
v_call: TRBV19
cdr3_aa: CASTPGVGQPQHF
cdr3_nt: TGTGCCAGTACCCCGGGGGTTGGTCAGCCCCAGCATTTT

j_call: TRBJ1-1
d_call: -
clone_size: -
v_call: TRBV6-5
cdr3_aa: CASSSPLGGNTEAFF
cdr3_nt: TGTGCCAGCAGTTCACCCCTTGGCGGGAACACTGAAGCTTTCTTT

j_call: TRBJ2-3
d_call: TRBD2
clone_size: -
v_call: TRBV7-8
cdr3_aa: CASRLAAMHTDTQYF
cdr3_nt: TGTGCCAGCCGTCTAGCGGCAATGCACACAGATACGCAGTATTTT

j_call: TRBJ1-5
d_call: -
clone_size: -
v_call: TRBV6-5
cdr3_aa: CASSPQGGGQPQHF
cdr3_nt: TGTGCCAGCAGCCCCCAGGGAGGAGGGCAGCCCCAGCATTTT